A selection of T cell receptor beta chains follows, all from one sample in a study of blood T cell repertoires in COVID-19. Some clones are missing from TCRdb's copy, which holds only in-frame ones; the method was immunoSEQ multiplex PCR. This sample has fewer than 80,000 clones, with 90% found just once. Sample: peripheral blood. These receptors all stem from a woman aged 80 or older with active or convalescent COVID-19. Both conserved end residues are part of each CDR3. Clone size is shown for a subset of rows, as once, few, many or a class of expanded clone.

clone_size	j_call	v_call	cdr3_aa
.	TRBJ2-7	TRBV5-1	CASSPVQGTGGRSEQYF
.	TRBJ2-7	TRBV19	CASGGTGRGYEQYF
once	TRBJ1-3	TRBV4-3	CASSQVADTGNTIYF
once	TRBJ2-7	TRBV27	CASSLRSGGAYEQYF
.	TRBJ1-4	TRBV4-2	CASSQDRGQGNEKLFF
.	TRBJ1-2	TRBV19	CASSKNLLTESGGYTF
.	TRBJ1-4	TRBV7-7	CASSPAGQVKLFF
.	TRBJ2-3	TRBV6-4	CASSDSARGGTDTQYF
.	TRBJ2-7	TRBV20-1	CSARSPPEQYF
.	TRBJ2-1	TRBV19	CASRTSGWDNEQFF
.	TRBJ1-1	TRBV20-1	CSAGDSDRGVGTEAFF
.	TRBJ2-2	TRBV12-3/TRBV12-4	CASSFSWSGSVF
few	TRBJ1-3	TRBV11-2	CASSTQGSAGNTIYF
.	TRBJ2-3	TRBV27	CAILTSTDTQYF
.	TRBJ1-1	TRBV29-1	CSVTTGARFLNTEAFF
.	TRBJ2-2	TRBV28	CASRLQGKGGELFF
.	TRBJ2-1	TRBV4-3	CASSQDTGRGGAYNEQFF
.	TRBJ2-2	TRBV4-1	CASSHLGDRVLPGELFF
.	TRBJ1-3	TRBV28	CASSFQGAAGNTIYF
.	TRBJ1-3	TRBV6-5	CASTRERASGNTIYF
.	TRBJ1-5	TRBV5-5	CASSLELRQSNQPQHF
.	TRBJ2-7	TRBV28	CASRGRGQGYEQYF
.	TRBJ1-2	TRBV12-5	CASGLESRVYTF
.	TRBJ2-3	TRBV12-3/TRBV12-4	CASSLAHYTQYF
.	TRBJ1-5	TRBV7-9	CASSLGQGSNQPQHF
once	TRBJ2-1	TRBV24-1	CATSDLGSAGGPYNEQFF
.	TRBJ2-3	TRBV27	CASSLTGGPGDTQYF
.	TRBJ1-3	TRBV11-2	CASSPRTEYVLSGNTIYF
.	TRBJ1-2	TRBV2	CASSEDRGRGYTF
once	TRBJ1-2	TRBV7-9	CASSLEVSGVYGYTF
.	TRBJ2-3	TRBV7-2	CASSLGAGGVTDTQYF
.	TRBJ2-3	TRBV19	CASSIEKGLGTDTQYF
.	TRBJ2-4	TRBV7-6	CASSLKSGGGNIQYF
.	TRBJ1-4	TRBV11-3	CASSLAWTGSPNEKLFF
.	TRBJ2-3	TRBV9	CASSVASGGAGDTQYF
.	TRBJ2-3	TRBV6-1	CASSEDGQPGGTDTQYF
.	TRBJ1-2	TRBV29-1	CSVVGYTF
.	TRBJ2-5	TRBV21-1	CASSKGWRAAGETQYF
once	TRBJ2-2	TRBV5-1	CASSLERTGELFF
.	TRBJ2-7	TRBV9	CASSVMSGGLNEQYF
.	TRBJ1-5	TRBV15	CATSSPHRVNQPQHF
once	TRBJ1-4	TRBV6-5	CASSLDRANEKLFF
.	TRBJ1-1	TRBV18	CASSPSEYRGGTEAFF
.	TRBJ2-5	TRBV29-1	CSVDKATQETQYF
.	TRBJ1-1	TRBV12-3/TRBV12-4	CASRPRENTEAFF
.	TRBJ2-3	TRBV12-5	CASGLVLDRGGDTQYF